Each of the 28 T cell receptor beta chains below was sequenced from the same sample in a study of T-cell memory formation after mild COVID-19. TCRdb reanalysed the 5' RACE reads using MiXCR and keeps one entry per CDR3 protein. This sample has 500,000 to 550,000 distinct CDR3 sequences, with 20% found just once. Material: PBMCs or a T cell subset sorted from them (not recorded which). The receptors were sampled from an adult woman who had mild COVID-19 (a few samples of this study predate the infection). Cell type and time point are not known.

The V and J genes are TRBV2 and TRBJ2-1; TRBD1 or TRBD2 may be the D gene (5 bases each). V gave up 4 bases and J gave up 1 base, with 11 bases separating them. Germline values: CDR1 SNHLY, CDR2 FYNNEI. This CDR3 comprises 15 residues. In DNA form, the CDR3 reads TGTGCCAGCAGTGCGGGGCGTCGGTCCTACAATGAGCAGTTCTTC. Protein sequence: CASSAGRRSYNEQFF.

This clonotype was seen a handful of times. This chain connects TRBV7-9 to TRBJ2-1, with 10 bases fitting TRBD2. The CDR3 contains 15 residues. CDR1 is SEHNR, CDR2 FQNEAQ, per germline (reference sequence). V shed 5 bases, J shed 6 bases, and the junction held 7 bases outside the gene matches. DNA for the CDR3: TGTGCCAGCAGCCCTAGCGGGAGCTCTAGCAATGAGCAGTTCTTC. Residues: CASSPSGSSSNEQFF.

The chain couples TRBV2 to TRBJ2-6; 7 nucleotides align to TRBD2. The CDR3 contains 15 residues. Germline CDR1 reads SNHLY; CDR2 reads FYNNEI. V lost 2 bases, J lost 4 bases, and 2 bases stayed unmatched. The CDR3 spells CASSERGDGANVLTF. CDR3 DNA: TGTGCCAGCAGTGAACGGGGGGACGGGGCCAACGTCCTGACTTTC.

This chain joins TRBV7-2 and TRBJ1-4; the D gene is possibly TRBD1 (6 bases). Per germline, CDR1 SGHTA and CDR2 FQGNSA. Trimming cost V 6 bases and J 0 bases, with 11 bases left between them. The CDR3 has 15 residues. In nucleotides, the CDR3 is TGTGCCAGCAGTCCTACAGGGACAACTAATGAAAAACTGTTTTTT. This codes for CASSPTGTTNEKLFF.

A remark on this clonotype: The final CDR3 position lacks the conserved phenylalanine or tryptophan, pointing to a likely read error. The J gene is TRBJ2-6, the V gene TRBV5-1, with unresolved D. This CDR3 has 17 amino acids. Germline V gene lookup returns CDR1 SGHRS and CDR2 YFSETQ. The CDR3 nucleotides read TGCGACAGCAGTTTCACGACCCAGCTATCTGGGGCCAACGTCCTGACTTTA. Translated, it gives CDSSFTTQLSGANVLTL.

The rearrangement joins TRBV20-1 to TRBJ2-1; D gene unclear. Germline values: CDR1 DFQATT, CDR2 SNEGSKA (reference sequence). The ends were cut back, 3 bases at V and 8 bases at J, with 5 bases in the middle. There are 10 residues in the CDR3. CDR3 residues: CSASMDEQFF. The CDR3 coding sequence is TGCAGTGCTAGCATGGATGAGCAGTTCTTC.

At least ten counts were recorded for this clonotype. The rearrangement joins TRBV5-6 to TRBJ1-1; TRBD1 might be the D (6 bases). This CDR3 is built from 12 residues. The germline V gene encodes CDR1 SGHDT and CDR2 YYEEEE. Trimming took 0 bases from V and 8 from J, leaving 8 bases between them. CDR3 in amino acids: CASSLDREEAFF. The CDR3 DNA reads as TGTGCCAGCAGCTTGGACAGGGAAGAAGCTTTCTTT.

This clonotype came up once. The V gene is TRBV15, the J gene TRBJ2-7; D might be TRBD1 or TRBD2, each matching 5 bases. Looked up from germline, CDR1 is LNHNV and CDR2 is YYDKDF (reference sequence). CDR3 length equals 16 residues. Trimming shortened V by 1 base and J by 0 bases, and 13 bases separated the two germline ends. The CDR3 DNA sequence: TGTGCCACCAGCAGAGTTGGGACGGTCCGCTCCTACGAGCAGTACTTC. This sequence encodes CATSRVGTVRSYEQYF.

V and J are TRBV12-5 and TRBJ2-1, with D tentatively TRBD1 (5 bases). Germline values: CDR1 LGHNT, CDR2 FRNRAP. The germline V and J ends were trimmed by 5 bases and 0 bases, with 14 bases remaining between them. This CDR3 contains 16 residues. CDR3 coding DNA: TGTGCTAGTGGTCCCCCGCAGGGAAGCTCCTACAATGAGCAGTTCTTC. Translation gives CASGPPQGSSYNEQFF. Full variable domain (missing parts from reference TRBV12-5 and TRBJ2-1): DARVTQTPRHKVTEMGQEVTMRCQPILGHNTVFWYRQTMMQGLELLAYFRNRAPLDDSGMPKDRFSAEMPDATLATLKIQPSEPRDSAVYFCASGPPQGSSYNEQFFGPGTRLTVL.

The chain joins TRBV25-1 to TRBJ1-1; 8 bases line up with TRBD1. CDR3 size: 14 residues. CDR1 and CDR2 from the germline V gene are MGHDK and SYGVNS. Losses at the gene ends were 3 bases for V and 6 bases for J; bases not matched to a gene: 6. CDR3 sequence: CASSDYGQGAEAFF. In nucleotides, the CDR3 is TGTGCCAGCAGTGATTACGGACAGGGTGCTGAAGCTTTCTTT.

This clonotype came up a few times. This chain links TRBV6-5 with TRBJ2-6; no reliable D call. Trimming shortened V by 7 bases and J by 3 bases, and 13 bases separated the two germline ends. The CDR3 consists of 15 residues. The germline CDR1 and CDR2 sequences are MNHEY and SVGAGI. CDR3 sequence: CASTQWAYGANVLTF. The CDR3 nucleotides read TGTGCCAGCACCCAGTGGGCGTATGGGGCCAACGTCCTGACTTTC.

Many counts were recorded for this clonotype. CDR3 in amino acids: CASSQVKLEETQYF. CDR3 coding DNA: TGCGCCAGCAGCCAAGTGAAACTCGAAGAGACCCAGTACTTC. The chain recombines TRBV4-1 with TRBJ2-5; D unclear. V was shortened by 1 base and J by 3 bases, with 9 bases between the two germline ends. The CDR3 loop spans 14 amino acids. Germline assignment: CDR1 MGHRA and CDR2 YSYEKL.

This clonotype was seen a handful of times. The rearrangement joins TRBV5-1 to TRBJ2-7; 8 nucleotides line up with TRBD2. Looked up from germline, CDR1 is SGHRS and CDR2 is YFSETQ. Trimming cost V 4 bases and J 6 bases; bases outside gene matches: 3. The CDR3 contains 12 residues. CDR3: CASSIGGGEQYF. The CDR3 DNA reads TGCGCCAGCAGCATCGGGGGGGGCGAGCAGTACTTC. Full variable domain (outside the CDR3, taken from reference TRBV5-1 and TRBJ2-7): KAGVTQTPRYLIKTRGQQVTLSCSPISGHRSVSWYQQTPGQGLQFLFEYFSETQRNKGNFPGRFSGRQFSNSRSEMNVSTLELGDSALYLCASSIGGGEQYFGPGTRLTVT.

This rearrangement joins TRBV29-1 to TRBJ1-1, with D maybe TRBD1 (6 bases). Trimming left V 6 bases short and J 1 base short, with 9 bases between. This CDR3 is built from 12 residues. Germline lookup yields CDR1 SQVTM and CDR2 ANQGSEA. DNA for the CDR3: TGCAGCGTCGAGACAGGGAACACTGAAGCTTTCTTT. Encoded protein: CSVETGNTEAFF.

The chain uses TRBV27 and TRBJ2-1; 13 bases line up with TRBD2. This CDR3 is built from 17 residues. Losses at the gene ends were 2 bases for V and 7 bases for J; bases not matched to a gene: 8. CDR1 MNHEY and CDR2 SMNVEV come from the germline V gene (reference sequence). This CDR3 reads CASSLQGTSGIGNEQFF. As DNA, the CDR3 is TGTGCCAGCAGTTTACAGGGGACTAGCGGGATAGGGAATGAGCAGTTCTTC.

The chain links TRBV6-5 to TRBJ1-1; 9 bases are shared with TRBD1. The CDR3 length is 14 residues. The germline gives CDR1 MNHEY, CDR2 SVGAGI. V shed 2 bases, J shed 6 bases, and the junction held 4 bases outside the gene matches. The CDR3 DNA follows: TGTGCCAGCAGTTACACAGGACAGGGGTCTGAAGCTTTCTTT. Translated, it gives CASSYTGQGSEAFF.

This sequence joins TRBV7-2 and TRBJ1-5; 11 nucleotides line up with TRBD1. V dropped 7 bases and J dropped 4; count of bases not matched to a gene: 6. Per germline, CDR1 SGHTA and CDR2 FQGNSA. The length of the CDR3 is 15 residues. The CDR3 sequence is CASTLDRGRNQPQHF. The CDR3 DNA follows: TGTGCCAGCACCTTGGACAGGGGGCGTAATCAGCCCCAGCATTTT. The full variable domain, completed using reference TRBV7-2 and TRBJ1-5, is GAGVSQSPSNKVTEKGKDVELRCDPISGHTALYWYRQSLGQGLEFLIYFQGNSAPDKSGLPSDRFSAERTGGSVSTLTIQRTQQEDSAVYLCASTLDRGRNQPQHFGDGTRLSIL.

Ten or more counts support this clonotype. The chain uses TRBV30 and TRBJ2-7; 11 nucleotides align to TRBD2. With V trimmed by 0 bases and J by 0 bases, 7 bases remained unmatched. CDR3 size: 17 residues. Germline V CDR1 and CDR2: GTSNPN, SVGIG (reference sequence). CDR3 nucleotide sequence: TGTGCCTGGAGTGTACTTGGCGGACTAGCGGGCTCCTACGAGCAGTACTTC. It is translated as CAWSVLGGLAGSYEQYF.

This clonotype was seen a handful of times. The rearrangement uses TRBV7-3 and TRBJ2-7, with 11 bases fitting TRBD1. V trimming: 5 bases; J trimming: 6 bases; junction bases outside the gene matches: 6. The germline gives CDR1 SGHTA, CDR2 FQGTGA. CDR3 size: 14 residues. As DNA, the CDR3 is TGTGCCAGCAGCCCGGACAGGGGGCGCGTCGAGCAGTACTTC. It translates to CASSPDRGRVEQYF.

The CDR3 nucleotides read TGTGCCAGCAGCCAAGGAATGACTAGCTTCGCCTCCACAGATACGCAGTATTTT. It specifies CASSQGMTSFASTDTQYF. The chain is built from TRBV3-1 and TRBJ2-3; 7 bases agree with TRBD2. This CDR3 has 18 residues. The V segment lost 1 base and the J segment 2 bases; nucleotides outside the gene matches: 12. Germline CDR1 reads LGHDT; CDR2 reads YNNKEL (reference sequence).

The V call is TRBV7-9, the J call TRBJ2-1; D is perhaps TRBD2 (5 bases). Germline V gene lookup returns CDR1 SEHNR and CDR2 FQNEAQ (reference sequence). The CDR3 contains 13 residues. V lost 7 bases, J lost 4 bases, and 11 bases lay in between. The CDR3 DNA follows: TGTGCCAGCACATCAGGAGGTTACAATGAGCAGTTCTTC. This codes for CASTSGGYNEQFF.

The rearrangement links TRBV6-5 to TRBJ1-1; 7 bases match TRBD1. J gave up 4 bases and V 6 bases, and 14 bases lay outside the gene matches. Germline V lookup: CDR1 MNHEY, CDR2 SVGAGI. The CDR3 has 16 residues. For the CDR3, the DNA is TGTGCCAGCAGGTCTTCCACAGGGGCGGGCGGCACTGAAGCTTTCTTT. Residues: CASRSSTGAGGTEAFF.

This clonotype was recorded a few times. The CDR3 is CASSQVGLVRTEAFF. CDR3 DNA: TGTGCCAGCAGCCAAGTGGGGCTAGTGAGGACTGAAGCTTTCTTT. The chain carries TRBV3-1 and TRBJ1-1; possibly TRBD1 for D (5 bases). CDR1 and CDR2 from the germline V gene are LGHDT and YNNKEL (reference sequence). Trimming shortened V by 1 base and J by 5 bases, and 14 bases separated the two germline ends. This CDR3 is 15 amino acids long.

The V and J genes are TRBV5-6 and TRBJ2-7, with a possible D match to TRBD1 (6 bases). Per germline, CDR1 SGHDT and CDR2 YYEEEE. CDR3 size: 13 residues. With 4 bases removed from V and 3 bases from J, the gap between germline ends came to 11 bases. In DNA form, the CDR3 reads TGTGCCAGCAGCCAGGGGAATAACTACGAGCAGTACTTC. It encodes CASSQGNNYEQYF. The whole variable domain, remainder taken from reference TRBV5-6 and TRBJ2-7, is DAGVTQSPTHLIKTRGQQVTLRCSPKSGHDTVSWYQQALGQGPQFIFQYYEEEERQRGNFPDRFSGHQFPNYSSELNVNALLLGDSALYLCASSQGNNYEQYFGPGTRLTVT.

This clonotype was observed a few times. The chain links TRBV7-9 to TRBJ2-2; D gene ambiguous. Germline V gene sequence: CDR1 SEHNR, CDR2 FQNEAQ (reference sequence). The CDR3 covers 19 residues. V lost 0 bases to trimming and J lost 6 bases, with 23 bases between them. The CDR3 coding sequence is TGTGCCAGCAGCTTAGCCTCGAGTGGCCTGCTTGGTAAAGCCGGGGAGCTGTTTTTT. Amino acid sequence: CASSLASSGLLGKAGELFF.

This clonotype was found a few times. The J gene is TRBJ2-7, the V gene TRBV4-2; TRBD2 aligns across 7 bases. CDR3 length equals 15 residues. Germline CDR1 reads LGHNA; CDR2 reads YNFKEQ. With 1 base clipped from V and 3 bases from J, the junction kept 6 bases outside the gene matches. As DNA, the CDR3 is TGTGCCAGCAGCCAAGCATTGGGAGGGAACTACGAGCAGTACTTC. Translation gives CASSQALGGNYEQYF.

This clonotype was picked up a small number of times. The rearrangement links TRBV7-9 to TRBJ1-2, with D tentatively TRBD1 (6 bases). Germline CDR1 reads SEHNR; CDR2 reads FQNEAQ (reference sequence). Trimming left V 5 bases short and J 2 bases short, with 21 bases between. The CDR3 has 17 amino acids. The CDR3 here is CASSRFPPTGTNYGYTF. The DNA of the CDR3 is TGTGCCAGCAGCCGCTTTCCGCCGACAGGAACGAACTATGGCTACACCTTC. Combining the CDR3 with reference TRBV7-9 and TRBJ1-2 gives the whole variable domain DTGVSQNPRHKITKRGQNVTFRCDPISEHNRLYWYRQTLGQGPEFLTYFQNEAQLEKSRLLSDRFSAERPKGSFSTLEIQRTEQGDSAMYLCASSRFPPTGTNYGYTFGSGTRLTVV.

The chain employs TRBV14 and TRBJ2-1, with TRBD2 matching over 7 bases. The length of the CDR3 is 15 residues. Losses at the gene ends were 4 bases for V and 7 bases for J; bases not matched to a gene: 10. CDR1 and CDR2 (germline): SGHDN, FVKESK. The CDR3 nucleotides are TGTGCCAGCAGCCGGGCTAGCGGACCGTGGAATGAGCAGTTCTTC. This gives the protein CASSRASGPWNEQFF.